These 24 T cell receptor beta chains were sequenced from one sample in a study of blood T cell repertoires in COVID-19. This table comes from immunoSEQ multiplex PCR, and its TCRdb copy is limited to in-frame clones, with some not included. This table holds about 320,000 clones, roughly 85% found once. The sample taken for sequencing was peripheral blood. These receptors were obtained from a human donor in a cohort sampled during active COVID-19.

This clone was detected only once. The chain links TRBV5-6 to TRBJ1-4; 7 bases match TRBD1. The V gene's germline CDR1 is SGHDT and CDR2 YYEEEE. The J segment lost 6 bases and the V segment lost 4 bases, leaving 6 bases of the junction unmatched. The CDR3 contains 14 residues. CDR3 sequence: CASSPTGTDEKLFF. DNA for the CDR3: TGTGCCAGCAGCCCAACCGGGACAGATGAAAAACTGTTTTTT.

The V and J genes are TRBV7-9 and TRBJ2-1, with D possibly TRBD2 on 7 matching bases. Germline V lookup: CDR1 SEHNR, CDR2 FQNEAQ (reference sequence). The germline V and J ends were trimmed by 1 base and 7 bases, with 14 bases remaining between them. This CDR3 comprises 15 residues. This CDR3 reads CASSLEGGPSNEQFF. CDR3 DNA sequence: TGTGCCAGCAGCTTAGAGGGGGGGCCGTCAAATGAGCAGTTCTTC.

The V and J genes are TRBV9 and TRBJ2-5; 11 nucleotides agree with TRBD2. The junction had 8 bases not matched to a gene; V was cut back by 3 bases and J by 4 bases. The germline V gene has CDR1 SGDLS and CDR2 YYNGEE. This CDR3 comprises 16 residues. The CDR3 loop is CASSAVAGGRVETQYF. CDR3 DNA sequence: TGTGCCAGCAGCGCCGTAGCGGGGGGGCGCGTAGAGACCCAGTACTTC.

The chain joins TRBV19 to TRBJ1-5, with unresolved D. Germline loops: CDR1 LNHDA, CDR2 SQIVND (reference sequence). This CDR3 has 15 amino acids. V was clipped by 6 bases and J by 0 bases, with 12 bases between them. The CDR3 sequence: CASRETDYSNQPQHF. CDR3 nucleotides: TGTGCCAGTAGGGAGACGGACTATAGCAATCAGCCCCAGCATTTT.

The chain joins TRBV6-6 to TRBJ2-3, with 7 bases aligning to TRBD1. Looked up from germline, CDR1 is MNHNY and CDR2 is SVGAGI (reference sequence). Trimming removed 5 bases from V and 6 bases from J; junction bases left unmatched: 2. The CDR3 loop spans 12 amino acids. The CDR3 DNA reads TGTGCCAGCAGTCAACAGGGGGATACGCAGTATTTT. Translation: CASSQQGDTQYF.

With respect to this clone: The identical CDR3 is also encoded by other nucleotide sequences in the sample. This chain joins TRBV12-3 or TRBV12-4 and TRBJ2-6; D not resolved. This CDR3 has 12 amino acids. Trimming pared 4 bases from V and 4 bases from J, leaving 2 bases between. The CDR3: CASSSGANVLTF. Here the CDR3 DNA reads TGTGCCAGCAGTTCGGGGGCCAACGTCCTGACTTTC.

V is TRBV27 and J is TRBJ2-7, with TRBD2 matching 7 bases. Losses at the gene ends were 2 bases for V and 4 bases for J; bases not matched to a gene: 2. Germline CDR1 MNHEY, CDR2 SMNVEV (reference sequence). The CDR3 covers 13 residues. CDR3 residues: CASSLGTNYEQYF. DNA for the CDR3: TGTGCCAGCAGTTTAGGGACTAATTACGAGCAGTACTTC.

The V gene is TRBV7-3, the J gene TRBJ2-6, with a possible D match to TRBD2 (5 bases). CDR1 and CDR2 (germline): SGHTA, FQGTGA. Trimming removed 3 bases from V and 4 bases from J, with 13 bases in between. The CDR3 runs to 16 residues. CDR3 nucleotides: TGTGCCAGCAGCTTCGACTATTTGCAAGGGGCCAACGTCCTGACTTTC. As protein: CASSFDYLQGANVLTF.

This chain links TRBV9 with TRBJ2-1, with TRBD2 identical over 9 bases. CDR1 and CDR2 from the germline V gene are SGDLS and YYNGEE. This CDR3 has 16 amino acids. The V segment lost 0 bases and the J segment 9 bases; nucleotides outside the gene matches: 10. CDR3: CASSVDMAGGPGEQFF. CDR3 in DNA: TGTGCCAGCAGCGTAGACATGGCGGGGGGGCCCGGTGAGCAGTTCTTC.

The V call is TRBV5-4, the J call TRBJ2-1, with D possibly being TRBD1 or TRBD2 (5 bases each). The CDR3 covers 12 residues. Germline loops: CDR1 SGHNT, CDR2 YYREEE (reference sequence). V gave up 4 bases and J gave up 10 bases, with 12 bases separating them. The CDR3 region has the DNA TGTGCCAGCAGCCTGGGACCGGGAGAGCAGTTCTTC. Its protein is CASSLGPGEQFF.

A single count supports this clone. V and J are TRBV5-1 and TRBJ2-7; 12 bases line up with TRBD1. Per the germline V gene, CDR1 is SGHRS and CDR2 is YFSETQ. The CDR3 loop spans 17 amino acids. V shed 0 bases, J shed 6 bases, and the junction held 10 bases outside the gene matches. The CDR3 DNA reads TGCGCCAGCAGCTTGGTTTTTGGGGACAGGGGGCGACCCGAGCAGTACTTC. Amino acid sequence: CASSLVFGDRGRPEQYF.

This rearrangement joins TRBV6-1 to TRBJ2-4, with 8 bases identical to TRBD2. CDR1 is MNHNS, CDR2 SASEGT, per germline. The CDR3 length is 16 residues. J was trimmed by 3 bases and V by 0 bases; bases with no gene match: 4. CDR3 sequence: CASSEAWAGGKNIQYF. As DNA, the CDR3 is TGTGCCAGCAGTGAAGCGTGGGCGGGGGGCAAAAACATTCAGTACTTC.

The V call is TRBV18, the J call TRBJ1-6, with D possibly being TRBD1 (5 bases). Germline V gene lookup returns CDR1 KGHSH and CDR2 LQKENI. The CDR3 length is 17 residues. V was shortened by 3 bases and J by 10 bases, with 22 bases between the two germline ends. The CDR3 nucleotides are TGTGCCAGCTCACCCACATTGACCGACAGCAAGGGGTCACCCCTCCACTTT. Its protein product is CASSPTLTDSKGSPLHF.

This rearrangement joins TRBV19 to TRBJ1-1; tentatively, D is TRBD1 (6 bases). V shed 5 bases and J shed 4 bases, with 17 bases lying between them. Germline CDR1 LNHDA, CDR2 SQIVND (reference sequence). The CDR3 has 15 amino acids. In nucleotides, the CDR3 is TGTGCCAGTAGTCCAATAACAGGGCCCGGCACTGAAGCTTTCTTT. Residues: CASSPITGPGTEAFF.

This clone was counted once. The chain is built from TRBV4-1 and TRBJ2-3; the D gene is possibly TRBD2 (5 bases). V was shortened by 1 base and J by 3 bases, with 11 bases between the two germline ends. The CDR3 has 15 amino acids. Per the germline V gene, CDR1 is MGHRA and CDR2 is YSYEKL. CDR3 sequence reads: CASSQGGSGTDTQYF. Here the CDR3 DNA reads TGCGCCAGCAGCCAAGGAGGGTCTGGTACAGATACGCAGTATTTT.

The chain joins TRBV15 to TRBJ2-1, with TRBD2 as a possible D gene (5 bases). Germline V CDR1 and CDR2: LNHNV, YYDKDF (reference sequence). V gave up 0 bases and J gave up 5 bases, with 17 bases separating them. The CDR3 is made up of 17 amino acids. Written as DNA, the CDR3 is TGTGCCACCAGCAGAGATGGTCTCCTAGCTTCAAACAATGAGCAGTTCTTC. Protein product: CATSRDGLLASNNEQFF.

The chain couples TRBV5-6 to TRBJ2-5; unclear D gene. The V end lost 2 bases, the J end lost 5 bases, and 10 bases lay between the germline ends. Germline lookup yields CDR1 SGHDT and CDR2 YYEEEE. This CDR3 comprises 13 residues. The CDR3 spells CASSFLVQETQYF. The CDR3 DNA follows: TGTGCCAGCAGCTTCTTGGTCCAGGAGACCCAGTACTTC. Full variable domain (rest looked up from reference TRBV5-6 and TRBJ2-5): DAGVTQSPTHLIKTRGQQVTLRCSPKSGHDTVSWYQQALGQGPQFIFQYYEEEERQRGNFPDRFSGHQFPNYSSELNVNALLLGDSALYLCASSFLVQETQYFGPGTRLLVL.

The chain joins TRBV6-5 to TRBJ1-5, with 8 bases that match TRBD1. Germline assignment: CDR1 MNHEY and CDR2 SVGAGI. The trim removed 6 bases at V and 4 bases at J, leaving 8 bases unmatched. The CDR3 covers 15 residues. CDR3 amino acids: CASSRQGPGNQPQHF. The CDR3 DNA reads TGTGCCAGCAGCCGACAGGGGCCGGGAAATCAGCCCCAGCATTTT.

J is TRBJ1-2 and V is TRBV4-2; 8 nucleotides align to TRBD1. Germline CDR1 LGHNA, CDR2 YNFKEQ. Trimming cost V 3 bases and J 3 bases; bases outside gene matches: 9. This CDR3 spans 16 amino acids. The CDR3 bases are TGTGCCAGCAGCCAGATACGGACAGGGAGGGACTATGGCTACACCTTC. Amino acid sequence: CASSQIRTGRDYGYTF.

The gene calls are TRBV2 and TRBJ2-2; TRBD2 aligns across 10 bases. The CDR3 is made up of 15 amino acids. Germline V gives CDR1 SNHLY, CDR2 FYNNEI. The J segment lost 4 bases and the V segment lost 5 bases, leaving 4 bases of the junction unmatched. The chain's CDR3 is CASSLGLAFTGELFF. The CDR3 bases are TGTGCCAGCAGTCTGGGACTAGCGTTCACCGGGGAGCTGTTTTTT.

As concerns this clone: This CDR3 is also generated by other DNA sequences in the sample. V and J are TRBV18 and TRBJ1-2; TRBD1 agrees at 8 bases. In germline, CDR1 is KGHSH, CDR2 LQKENI. The CDR3 length is 13 residues. V gave up 3 bases and J gave up 3 bases; unmatched junction bases: 0. DNA for the CDR3: TGTGCCAGCTCACCGGACAGGGACTATGGCTACACCTTC. Translating it yields CASSPDRDYGYTF.

This clone was seen a handful of times. The chain recombines TRBV24-1 with TRBJ2-2; 9 bases match TRBD1. CDR3 length equals 16 residues. Germline V lookup: CDR1 KGHDR, CDR2 SFDVKD. V dropped 3 bases and J dropped 2; count of bases not matched to a gene: 3. The CDR3 loop is CATSDRDRENTGELFF. In DNA, the CDR3 is TGTGCCACCAGTGATCGGGACAGGGAAAACACCGGGGAGCTGTTTTTT.

The CDR3 loop reads CASSEAGTDTQYF. The CDR3, as DNA: TGTGCCAGCAGTGAAGCGGGCACAGATACGCAGTATTTT. The J gene is TRBJ2-3, the V gene TRBV25-1; the D is unclear. Germline V lookup: CDR1 MGHDK, CDR2 SYGVNS. CDR3 size: 13 residues. V lost 2 bases and J 1 base, leaving 4 bases between the germline ends. Combining the CDR3 with reference TRBV25-1 and TRBJ2-3 gives the whole variable domain EADIYQTPRYLVIGTGKKITLECSQTMGHDKMYWYQQDPGMELHLIHYSYGVNSTEKGDLSSESTVSRIRTEHFPLTLESARPSHTSQYLCASSEAGTDTQYFGPGTRLTVL.

This chain uses TRBV9 with TRBJ2-1; D uncertain. Germline assignment: CDR1 SGDLS and CDR2 YYNGEE. Trimming removed 0 bases from V and 4 bases from J, with 2 bases in between. The length of the CDR3 is 12 residues. CDR3 sequence (DNA): TGTGCCAGCAGCGTAGCTTACAATGAGCAGTTCTTC. Amino acids: CASSVAYNEQFF.